This T cell receptor (beta chain) was sequenced during a study of CD8 T cells in ankylosing spondylitis. Regarding the study as a whole: In reactive arthritis synovial fluid and blood, some motif variants had been reported before.

Using its own MiXCR run on the 5' RACE reads, TCRdb lists one record per CDR3 protein. This table holds some 240,000 distinct CDR3 sequences, about 24% found once. As regards this clonotype: The target antigen is unknown.

The source of this sequence is a male donor with ankylosing spondylitis or in good health (not recorded which). Sequenced sample: blood, either unsorted or a sorted T cell fraction (not recorded which).

The CDR3 DNA is TGCAGTGCTAGAGACCGGGACAGGGTTATGAACACTGAAGCTTTCTTT. Translating gives CSARDRDRVMNTEAFF. The chain couples TRBV20-1 to TRBJ1-1; 9 nucleotides agree with TRBD1. Germline assignment: CDR1 DFQATT and CDR2 SNEGSKA (reference sequence). The V and J ends lost 0 bases and 0 bases, in that order; junction bases with no gene match: 5. The length of the CDR3 is 16 residues.